Presented here are 2 T cell receptor beta chains from one specimen sequenced in a study of beta chain features in type 1 diabetes. Points from the study as a whole: Researchers report that Type 1 diabetes patients had moderately but significantly shorter TCRB CDR3s across all four CD4+ subsets.

What these receptors recognize is not known. The authors reverse transcribed all of the isolated RNA, so sequencing captured expressed TCRB transcripts. Assay used: immunoSEQ multiplex PCR; TCRdb lists only in-frame clones, some missing. The data hold hundreds of thousands of clones, with around 15% observed a single time. The sequencing input was naive CD4+ T cells from blood. The receptors were sampled from a young man with type 1 diabetes.

The DNA for the CDR3 is TGTGCCAGCAGCTTCATTCAGGGACTACCTCGTGAGCAGTACTTC. This codes for CASSFIQGLPREQYF. The rearrangement uses TRBV7-2 and TRBJ2-7, with TRBD2 matching 7 bases. The germline CDR1 and CDR2 sequences are SGHTA and FQGNSA. V lost 3 bases, J lost 7 bases, and 12 bases stayed unmatched. The length of the CDR3 is 15 residues.

This clone was detected a few times. This chain links TRBV6-1 with TRBJ2-3; D might be TRBD1 (5 bases). The CDR3 runs to 15 residues. Looked up from germline, CDR1 is MNHNS and CDR2 is SASEGT. The V and J ends lost 2 bases and 4 bases respectively, with 13 bases between them. CDR3 amino acids: CASSEQEVRADTQYF. The DNA of the CDR3 is TGTGCCAGCAGTGAACAAGAAGTCAGGGCAGATACGCAGTATTTT.